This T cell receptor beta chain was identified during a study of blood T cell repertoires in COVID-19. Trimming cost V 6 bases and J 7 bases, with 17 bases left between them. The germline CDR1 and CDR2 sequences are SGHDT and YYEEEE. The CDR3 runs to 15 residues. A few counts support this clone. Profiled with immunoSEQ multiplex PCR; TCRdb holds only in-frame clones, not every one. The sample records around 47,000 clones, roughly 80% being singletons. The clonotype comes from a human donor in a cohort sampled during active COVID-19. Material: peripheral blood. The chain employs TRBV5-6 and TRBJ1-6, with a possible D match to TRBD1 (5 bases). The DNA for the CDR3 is TGTGCCAGCAACTCATTCGGGGGAGGGAATTCACCCCTCCACTTT. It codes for CASNSFGGGNSPLHF.